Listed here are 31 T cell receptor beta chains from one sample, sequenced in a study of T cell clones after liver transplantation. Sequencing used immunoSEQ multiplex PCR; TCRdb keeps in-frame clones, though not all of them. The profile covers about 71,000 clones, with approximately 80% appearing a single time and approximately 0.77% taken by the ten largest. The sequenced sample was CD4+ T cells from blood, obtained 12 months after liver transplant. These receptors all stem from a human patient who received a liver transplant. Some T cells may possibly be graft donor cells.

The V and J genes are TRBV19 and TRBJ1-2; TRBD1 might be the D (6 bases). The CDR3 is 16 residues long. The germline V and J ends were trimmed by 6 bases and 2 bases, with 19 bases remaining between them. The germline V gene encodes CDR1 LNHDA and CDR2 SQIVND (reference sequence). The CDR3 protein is CASSRGPGSVNYGYTF. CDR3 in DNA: TGTGCCAGTAGCAGGGGTCCGGGGAGTGTAAACTATGGCTACACCTTC.

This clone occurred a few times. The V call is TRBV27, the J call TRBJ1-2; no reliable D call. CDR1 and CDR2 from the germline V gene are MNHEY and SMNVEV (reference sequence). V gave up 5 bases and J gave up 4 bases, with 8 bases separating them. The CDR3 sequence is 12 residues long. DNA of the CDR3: TGTGCCAGCAGTAACGACATCTATGGCTACACCTTC. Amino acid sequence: CASSNDIYGYTF.

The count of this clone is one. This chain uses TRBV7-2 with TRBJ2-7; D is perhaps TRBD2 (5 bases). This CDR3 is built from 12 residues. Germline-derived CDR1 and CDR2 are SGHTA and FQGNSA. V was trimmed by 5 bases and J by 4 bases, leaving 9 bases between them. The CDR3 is CASSLDYYEQYF. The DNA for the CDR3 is TGTGCCAGCAGCCTAGACTATTACGAGCAGTACTTC.

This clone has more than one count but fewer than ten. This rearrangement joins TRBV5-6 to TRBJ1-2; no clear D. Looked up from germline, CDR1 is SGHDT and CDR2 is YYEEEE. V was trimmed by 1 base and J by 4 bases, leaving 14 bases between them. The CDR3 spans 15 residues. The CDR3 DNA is TGTGCCAGCAGCTTGAGCCCCAGGCCGGTCTATGGCTACACCTTC. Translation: CASSLSPRPVYGYTF.

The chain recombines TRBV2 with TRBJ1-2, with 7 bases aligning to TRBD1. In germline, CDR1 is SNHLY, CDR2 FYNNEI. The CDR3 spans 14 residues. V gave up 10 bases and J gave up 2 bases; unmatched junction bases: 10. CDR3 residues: CATSRDSKNYGYTF. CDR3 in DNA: TGTGCCACCAGCAGGGACAGCAAAAACTATGGCTACACCTTC.

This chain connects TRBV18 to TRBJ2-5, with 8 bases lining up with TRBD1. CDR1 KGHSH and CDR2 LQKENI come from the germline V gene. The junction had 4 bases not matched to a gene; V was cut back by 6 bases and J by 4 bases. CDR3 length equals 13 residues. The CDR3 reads CASSTTGAETQYF. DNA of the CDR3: TGTGCCAGCTCCACGACAGGGGCAGAGACCCAGTACTTC.

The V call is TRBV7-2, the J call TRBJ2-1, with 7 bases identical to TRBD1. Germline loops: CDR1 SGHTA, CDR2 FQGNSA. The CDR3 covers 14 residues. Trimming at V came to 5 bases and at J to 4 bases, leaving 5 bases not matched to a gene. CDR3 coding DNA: TGTGCCAGCAGCCGGGACAGACTATACAATGAGCAGTTCTTC. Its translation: CASSRDRLYNEQFF.

The CDR3 loop reads CASWGTRGNQPQHF. The CDR3 DNA reads TGTGCCAGCTGGGGGACCCGGGGCAATCAGCCCCAGCATTTT. V and J are TRBV19 and TRBJ1-5; TRBD1 might be the D (5 bases). Deletions cut 9 bases from V and 2 bases from J, with 14 bases between. CDR1 is LNHDA, CDR2 SQIVND, per germline (reference sequence). The CDR3 is made up of 14 amino acids.

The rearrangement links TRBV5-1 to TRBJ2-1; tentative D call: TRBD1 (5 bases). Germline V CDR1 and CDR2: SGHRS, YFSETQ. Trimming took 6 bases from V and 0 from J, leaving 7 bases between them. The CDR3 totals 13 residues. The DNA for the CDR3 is TGCGCCAGCAAAGACAGCTCCTACAATGAGCAGTTCTTC. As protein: CASKDSSYNEQFF.

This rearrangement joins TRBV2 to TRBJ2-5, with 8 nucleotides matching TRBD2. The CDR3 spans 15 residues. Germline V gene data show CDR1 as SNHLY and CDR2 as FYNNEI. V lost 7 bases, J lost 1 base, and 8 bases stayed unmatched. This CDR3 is CASNSQRGFQETQYF. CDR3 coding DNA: TGTGCCAGCAATAGCCAGCGGGGGTTCCAAGAGACCCAGTACTTC.

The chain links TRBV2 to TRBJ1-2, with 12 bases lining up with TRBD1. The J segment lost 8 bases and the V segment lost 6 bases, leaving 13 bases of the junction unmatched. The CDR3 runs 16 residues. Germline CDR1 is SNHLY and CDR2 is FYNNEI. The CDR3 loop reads CASSLRRGTGGDGYTF. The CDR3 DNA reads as TGTGCCAGCAGCTTACGAAGGGGGACAGGGGGCGACGGCTACACCTTC.

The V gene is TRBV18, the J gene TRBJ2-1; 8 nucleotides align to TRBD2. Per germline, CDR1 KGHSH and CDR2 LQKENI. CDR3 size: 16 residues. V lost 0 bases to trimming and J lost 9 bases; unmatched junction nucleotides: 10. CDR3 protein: CASSPPDGRAYGEQFF. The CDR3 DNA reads TGTGCCAGCTCACCACCAGACGGGAGGGCCTACGGTGAGCAGTTCTTC.

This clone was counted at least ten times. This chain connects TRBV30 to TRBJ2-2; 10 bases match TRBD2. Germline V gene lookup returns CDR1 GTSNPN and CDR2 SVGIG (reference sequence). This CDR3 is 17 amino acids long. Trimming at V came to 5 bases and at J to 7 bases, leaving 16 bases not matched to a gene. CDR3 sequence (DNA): TGTGCCTGGTCTTACCCTCCAACTAGCGGGATGATCGGGGAGCTGTTTTTT. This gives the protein CAWSYPPTSGMIGELFF.

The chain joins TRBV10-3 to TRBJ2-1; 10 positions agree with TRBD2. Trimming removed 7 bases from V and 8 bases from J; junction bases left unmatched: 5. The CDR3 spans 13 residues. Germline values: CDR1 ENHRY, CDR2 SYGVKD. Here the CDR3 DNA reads TGTGCCATCACCCCCCTAGCGGGAGATGAGCAGTTCTTC. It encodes CAITPLAGDEQFF.

The CDR3 DNA reads as TGTGCCAGCAGTGAAAGGAATGGGGCTAGCGGGTCGGATGAGCAGTTCTTC. Encoded protein: CASSERNGASGSDEQFF. The chain has TRBV6-1 and TRBJ2-1; 8 bases map to TRBD2. Germline CDR1 reads MNHNS; CDR2 reads SASEGT. The CDR3 is made up of 17 amino acids. The V segment lost 2 bases and the J segment 8 bases; nucleotides outside the gene matches: 14.

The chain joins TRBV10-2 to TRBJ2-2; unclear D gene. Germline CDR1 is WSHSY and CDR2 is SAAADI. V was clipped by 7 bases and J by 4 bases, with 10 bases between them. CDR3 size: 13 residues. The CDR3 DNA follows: TGCGCCAGCACAATCGTTAGCACCGGGGAGCTGTTTTTT. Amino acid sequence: CASTIVSTGELFF.

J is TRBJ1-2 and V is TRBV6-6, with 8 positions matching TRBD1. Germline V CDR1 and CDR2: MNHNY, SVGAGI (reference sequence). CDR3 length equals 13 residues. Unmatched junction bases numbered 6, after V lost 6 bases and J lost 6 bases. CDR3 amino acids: CASSQQGADGYTF. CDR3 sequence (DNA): TGTGCCAGCAGCCAGCAGGGGGCTGATGGCTACACCTTC.

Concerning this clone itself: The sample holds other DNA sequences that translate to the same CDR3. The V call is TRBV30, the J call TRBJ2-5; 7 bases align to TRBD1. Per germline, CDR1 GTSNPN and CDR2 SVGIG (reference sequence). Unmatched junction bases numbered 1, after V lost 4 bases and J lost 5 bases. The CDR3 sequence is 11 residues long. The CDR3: CAWTGGETQYF. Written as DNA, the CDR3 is TGTGCCTGGACAGGGGGTGAGACCCAGTACTTC.

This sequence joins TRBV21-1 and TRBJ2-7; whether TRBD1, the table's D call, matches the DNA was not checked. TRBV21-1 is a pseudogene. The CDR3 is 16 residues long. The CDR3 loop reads CASTPPGQGKYCEQYF. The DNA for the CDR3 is TGTGCCAGCACCCCACCTGGACAGGGAAAGTACTGCGAGCAGTACTTC.

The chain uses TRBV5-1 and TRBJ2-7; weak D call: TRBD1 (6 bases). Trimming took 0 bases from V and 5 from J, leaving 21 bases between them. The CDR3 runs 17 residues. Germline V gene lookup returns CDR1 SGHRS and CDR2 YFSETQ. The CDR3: CASSLEVGPGWGHEQYF. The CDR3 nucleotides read TGCGCCAGCAGCTTGGAGGTCGGGCCAGGGTGGGGGCACGAGCAGTACTTC.

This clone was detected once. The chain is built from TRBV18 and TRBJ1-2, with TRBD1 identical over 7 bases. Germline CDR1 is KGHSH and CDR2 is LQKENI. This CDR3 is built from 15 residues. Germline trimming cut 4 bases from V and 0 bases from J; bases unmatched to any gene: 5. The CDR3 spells CASSRETGTNYGYTF. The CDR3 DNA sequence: TGTGCCAGCTCACGTGAGACAGGGACTAACTATGGCTACACCTTC.

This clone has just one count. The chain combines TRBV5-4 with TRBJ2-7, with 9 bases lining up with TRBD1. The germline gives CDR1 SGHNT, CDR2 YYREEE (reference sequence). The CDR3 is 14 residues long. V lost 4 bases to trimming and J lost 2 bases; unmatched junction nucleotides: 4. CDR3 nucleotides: TGTGCCAGCAGCCAAGGACAGGGGACCTACGAGCAGTACTTC. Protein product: CASSQGQGTYEQYF.

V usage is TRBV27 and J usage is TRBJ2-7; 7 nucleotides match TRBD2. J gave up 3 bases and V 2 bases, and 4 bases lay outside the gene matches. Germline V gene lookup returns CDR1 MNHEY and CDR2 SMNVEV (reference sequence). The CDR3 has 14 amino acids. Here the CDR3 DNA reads TGTGCCAGCAGTTTAGGTGGGAGGGGCTACGAGCAGTACTTC. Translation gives CASSLGGRGYEQYF.

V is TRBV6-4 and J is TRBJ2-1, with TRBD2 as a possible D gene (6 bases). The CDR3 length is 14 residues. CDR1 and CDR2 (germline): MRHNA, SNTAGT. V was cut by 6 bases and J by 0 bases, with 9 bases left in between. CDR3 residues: CASSREVSYNEQFF. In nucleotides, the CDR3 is TGTGCCAGCAGCAGGGAGGTCTCCTACAATGAGCAGTTCTTC.

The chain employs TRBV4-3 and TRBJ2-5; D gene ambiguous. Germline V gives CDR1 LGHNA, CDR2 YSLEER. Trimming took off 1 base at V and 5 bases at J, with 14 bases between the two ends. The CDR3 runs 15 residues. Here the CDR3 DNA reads TGCGCCAGCAGCCAAGGGTCGACCCGCCGGGAGACCCAGTACTTC. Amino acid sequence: CASSQGSTRRETQYF.

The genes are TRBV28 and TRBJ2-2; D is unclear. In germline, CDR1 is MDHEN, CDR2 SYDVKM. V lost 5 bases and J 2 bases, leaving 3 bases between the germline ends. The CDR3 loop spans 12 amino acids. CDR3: CASSGNTGELFF. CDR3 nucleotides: TGTGCCAGCAGTGGTAACACCGGGGAGCTGTTTTTT.

In DNA form, the CDR3 reads TGTGCCAGTCCCGGGACAGGGCTTACTAGCGGGAATGAGCAGTTCTTC. Amino acid sequence: CASPGTGLTSGNEQFF. J is TRBJ2-1 and V is TRBV19, with D perhaps assigned TRBD1 or TRBD2 (9 bases each). Germline values: CDR1 LNHDA, CDR2 SQIVND (reference sequence). V lost 8 bases, J lost 7 bases, and 24 bases lay in between. The CDR3 covers 16 residues.

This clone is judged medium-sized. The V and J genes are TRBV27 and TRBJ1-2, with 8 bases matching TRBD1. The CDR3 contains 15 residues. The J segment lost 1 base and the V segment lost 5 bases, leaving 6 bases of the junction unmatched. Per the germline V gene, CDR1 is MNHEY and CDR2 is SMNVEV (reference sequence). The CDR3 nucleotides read TGTGCCAGCAGTGTAAGACAGGGGCTTAACTATGGCTACACCTTC. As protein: CASSVRQGLNYGYTF.

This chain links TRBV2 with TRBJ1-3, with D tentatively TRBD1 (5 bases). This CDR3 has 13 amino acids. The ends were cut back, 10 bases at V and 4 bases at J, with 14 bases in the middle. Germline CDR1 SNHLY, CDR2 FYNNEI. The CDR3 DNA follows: TGTGCCACCTCGACAGTCTGGGGAAACACCATATATTTT. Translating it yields CATSTVWGNTIYF.

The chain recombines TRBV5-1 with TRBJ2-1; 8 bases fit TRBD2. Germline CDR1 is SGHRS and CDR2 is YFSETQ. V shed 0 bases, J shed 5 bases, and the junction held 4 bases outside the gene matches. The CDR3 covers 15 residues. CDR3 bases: TGCGCCAGCAGCTTGGTACCAGCGGGAGACAATGAGCAGTTCTTC. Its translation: CASSLVPAGDNEQFF.

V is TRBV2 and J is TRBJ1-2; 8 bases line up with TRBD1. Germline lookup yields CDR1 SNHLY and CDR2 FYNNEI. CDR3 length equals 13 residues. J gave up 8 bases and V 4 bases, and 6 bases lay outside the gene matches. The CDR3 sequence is CASSGQGLEGYTF. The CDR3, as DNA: TGTGCCAGCAGTGGACAGGGGCTAGAGGGCTACACCTTC.